This T cell receptor beta chain was identified during a study of Graves' ophthalmopathy and Graves' hyperthyroidism. General study results and limits: Blood also held most thyroid clonotypes expanded above 0.001 frequency.

This clonotype was observed at least ten times. What it binds is unknown. Amplification of the TCR beta CDR3 regions used RNA transcripts (as template). HTBI-primed first-round RT-PCR preceded second-round multiplex PCR. TCRdb re-called the multiplex PCR reads with MiXCR, one entry per CDR3 protein. The sample consists of almost 750,000 distinct CDR3 sequences, approximately 40% of them appearing once. Input material: peripheral blood. The origin of this receptor is an adult man with Graves' ophthalmopathy.

The CDR3 spells CASSPRGSTQYF. CDR3 coding DNA: TGTGCCAGCAGCCCGCGAGGGAGCACCCAGTACTTC. The gene calls are TRBV5-4 and TRBJ2-5; perhaps TRBD2 as D (5 bases). Germline CDR1 is SGHNT and CDR2 is YYREEE (reference sequence). This CDR3 contains 12 residues. Trimming took 4 bases from V and 8 from J, leaving 12 bases between them. The whole variable domain, remainder taken from reference TRBV5-4 and TRBJ2-5, is ETGVTQSPTHLIKTRGQQVTLRCSSQSGHNTVSWYQQALGQGPQFIFQYYREEENGRGNFPPRFSGLQFPNYSSELNVNALELDDSALYLCASSPRGSTQYFGPGTRLLVL.